This TCR beta chain was sequenced during a study of metastatic and nonmetastatic thyroid tumors. Study context: Repertoires from malignant and benign thyroid patients were compared across blood and tumor or nodule tissue. Study-level points and caveats: Reported TCR beta diversity, measured in blood and tumor, was significantly higher for malignant thyroid tumors than for benign nodules.

By frequency in the sample, this clone is medium-sized. Antigen specificity is unknown. In the original processing: Researchers built a distant-metastasis classifier for papillary thyroid cancer that drew on CDR3 differences across clinicopathological groups. TCRdb re-called the PCR reads with MiXCR. The V and J calls and clone size are TCRdb's, not the authors'. Here the sample spans roughly 2,500 clones, under 30% being singletons. Patients had received no treatment of any kind before thyroid surgery. Per the germline V gene, CDR1 is SGHTA and CDR2 is FQGNSA. V was clipped by 3 bases and J by 6 bases; unmatched bases: 3. The CDR3 extends over 14 amino acids.

Sequenced: adjacent normal tissue. V is TRBV7-2 and J is TRBJ1-4; 8 bases agree with TRBD1. The sequence derives from a male donor with papillary thyroid cancer or a benign thyroid nodule (not recorded which). Some clones in this sample may be carry-over from other donors' samples. The CDR3 DNA follows: TGTGCCAGCAGCTTGGACAGGGCGGATGAAAAACTGTTTTTT. Amino acid sequence: CASSLDRADEKLFF.